These 27 T cell receptor beta chains originate from one sample sequenced in a study of T cell changes during pregnancy in multiple sclerosis. The protocol was immunoSEQ multiplex PCR, while the TCRdb copy is restricted to in-frame clones and leaves out a portion. The sample has around 57,000 clones; 91% are singletons. The sequencing here drew on peripheral blood, taken after pregnancy. Receptor source: a female donor in good health, enrolled as a control in a pregnancy study.

The rearrangement uses TRBV7-9 and TRBJ2-3, with D possibly TRBD2 on 6 matching bases. The CDR3 has 14 amino acids. Between the trimmed V and J ends, which lost 1 base and 8 bases, there was a span of 13 bases. From germline, CDR1 is SEHNR and CDR2 FQNEAQ (reference sequence). CDR3 bases: TGTGCCAGCAGCTTAGACCTTGGGACTCTTACGCAGTATTTT. Amino acids: CASSLDLGTLTQYF.

Worth noting for this clone: Sequence at one end of the junction differs from germline and may be a read error. V usage is TRBV5-1 and J usage is TRBJ2-5; D gene uncertain. Looked up from germline, CDR1 is SGHRS and CDR2 is YFSETQ. CDR3 length equals 11 residues. CDR3 sequence reads: CASTLLETQYF. CDR3 sequence (DNA): TGCGCCAGCACCTTGCTGGAGACCCAGTACTTC.

V usage is TRBV2 and J usage is TRBJ1-1; D remains ambiguous. Trimming pared 4 bases from V and 6 bases from J, leaving 18 bases between. Germline V gene data show CDR1 as SNHLY and CDR2 as FYNNEI. This CDR3 comprises 15 residues. CDR3 protein: CASSVGPGGMSEAFF. For the CDR3, the DNA is TGTGCCAGCAGTGTAGGTCCGGGAGGGATGTCTGAAGCTTTCTTT.

Points on this clone: This could be a read error, since a much larger clone is one nucleotide away. The chain couples TRBV6-1 to TRBJ1-1, with 11 positions matching TRBD1. This CDR3 has 14 amino acids. V gave up 3 bases and J gave up 5 bases; unmatched junction bases: 2. CDR1 is MNHNS, CDR2 SASEGT, per germline. The CDR3 is CASSEGQGGTEAFF. The CDR3 DNA sequence: TGTGCCAGCAGTGAGGGACAGGGGGGGACTGAAGCTTTCTTT.

This clone has a single count. CDR3 sequence: CASSHRQVQETQYF. For the CDR3, the DNA is TGCGCCAGCAGCCATCGACAGGTTCAAGAGACCCAGTACTTC. V and J are TRBV4-1 and TRBJ2-5; TRBD1 is a possible D gene (6 bases). The CDR3 is made up of 14 amino acids. The ends were cut back, 3 bases at V and 2 bases at J, with 10 bases in the middle. Germline CDR1 reads MGHRA; CDR2 reads YSYEKL.

This chain joins TRBV6-1 and TRBJ2-7; D is uncertain. The CDR3 is made up of 13 amino acids. V shed 2 bases and J shed 6 bases, with 11 bases lying between them. Germline values: CDR1 MNHNS, CDR2 SASEGT. This chain's CDR3 is CASSESRAAEQYF. The CDR3 DNA reads as TGTGCCAGCAGTGAAAGTCGTGCGGCCGAGCAGTACTTC.

This clone was seen just once. V is TRBV18 and J is TRBJ1-1, with D unclear. The ends were cut back, 1 base at V and 8 bases at J, with 14 bases in the middle. The CDR3 is 14 residues long. Germline CDR1 and CDR2: KGHSH and LQKENI. CDR3 residues: CASSPLQSSPEAFF. In DNA form, the CDR3 reads TGTGCCAGCTCACCACTACAGTCAAGCCCCGAAGCTTTCTTT. Together with reference TRBV18 and TRBJ1-1, the CDR3 gives the full variable domain: NAGVMQNPRHLVRRRGQEARLRCSPMKGHSHVYWYRQLPEEGLKFMVYLQKENIIDESGMPKERFSAEFPKEGPSILRIQQVVRGDSAAYFCASSPLQSSPEAFFGQGTRLTVV.

V usage is TRBV11-2 and J usage is TRBJ2-7, with 15 bases identical to TRBD2. Germline V gene data show CDR1 as SGHAT and CDR2 as FQNNGV. V was clipped by 5 bases and J by 7 bases; unmatched bases: 3. This CDR3 has 14 amino acids. The CDR3 nucleotides read TGTGCCAGCAGCCGGGGGACTAGCGGGAGGGAGCAGTACTTC. Amino acids: CASSRGTSGREQYF.

The chain recombines TRBV4-2 with TRBJ1-5; D is unclear. Trimming took 0 bases from V and 0 from J, leaving 12 bases between them. In germline, CDR1 is LGHNA, CDR2 YNFKEQ. The CDR3 runs 17 residues. The CDR3 loop reads CASSQEITSYSNQPQHF. CDR3 nucleotide sequence: TGTGCCAGCAGCCAAGAGATCACTTCTTATAGCAATCAGCCCCAGCATTTT.

This chain uses TRBV7-2 with TRBJ1-2; no clear D gene. This CDR3 contains 13 residues. V lost 6 bases, J lost 8 bases, and 16 bases lay in between. Germline V gene sequence: CDR1 SGHTA, CDR2 FQGNSA. The CDR3 loop is CASRVIRAGGYTF. The CDR3 region has the DNA TGTGCCAGCAGGGTAATTCGGGCGGGCGGCTACACCTTC.

The chain joins TRBV5-6 to TRBJ2-4, with D tentatively TRBD1 (6 bases). The CDR3 is 16 amino acids. Germline V gene lookup returns CDR1 SGHDT and CDR2 YYEEEE. Trimming removed 4 bases from V and 1 base from J, with 15 bases in between. CDR3 nucleotide sequence: TGTGCCAGCAGCCTCGGGGCAGGGGCCGCCAAAAACATTCAGTACTTC. Translating gives CASSLGAGAAKNIQYF.

V usage is TRBV7-6 and J usage is TRBJ2-3; 10 nucleotides line up with TRBD2. The germline gives CDR1 SGHVS, CDR2 FNYEAQ. The CDR3 totals 15 residues. The V and J ends lost 3 bases and 2 bases, in that order; junction bases with no gene match: 2. This chain's CDR3 is CASSFSGGNTDTQYF. The CDR3 region has the DNA TGTGCCAGCAGCTTTAGCGGGGGGAACACAGATACGCAGTATTTT.

J is TRBJ1-4 and V is TRBV19; 8 bases match TRBD1. The CDR3 spans 16 residues. V gave up 5 bases and J gave up 7 bases; unmatched junction bases: 12. From germline, CDR1 is LNHDA and CDR2 SQIVND (reference sequence). CDR3 loop: CASSRTGMPPGEKLFF. CDR3 DNA sequence: TGTGCCAGTAGTCGGACAGGGATGCCTCCGGGTGAAAAACTGTTTTTT. Supplemented by reference TRBV19 and TRBJ1-4, the full variable domain reads DGGITQSPKYLFRKEGQNVTLSCEQNLNHDAMYWYRQDPGQGLRLIYYSQIVNDFQKGDIAEGYSVSREKKESFPLTVTSAQKNPTAFYLCASSRTGMPPGEKLFFGSGTQLSVL.

This chain links TRBV19 with TRBJ1-4; 7 bases are shared with TRBD1. The CDR3 loop spans 18 amino acids. The V gene end was trimmed by 7 bases and the J gene end by 1 base; junction bases not matched to a gene: 15. CDR1 is LNHDA, CDR2 SQIVND, per germline (reference sequence). CDR3 sequence: CASTITRTGDRTNEKLFF. The CDR3 nucleotides are TGTGCCAGTACCATAACCCGGACAGGCGACCGAACTAATGAAAAACTGTTTTTT.

J is TRBJ2-4 and V is TRBV7-2; 10 nucleotides agree with TRBD2. Losses at the gene ends were 3 bases for V and 8 bases for J; bases not matched to a gene: 10. Germline V gene data show CDR1 as SGHTA and CDR2 as FQGNSA. CDR3 length: 16 residues. CDR3 DNA: TGTGCCAGCAGCTTTTCCCAGGGACTAGCGATAGACATTCAGTACTTC. Protein sequence: CASSFSQGLAIDIQYF.

The V gene is TRBV5-1, the J gene TRBJ1-2; no clear D. The V gene lost 1 base and the J gene lost 0 bases, with 10 bases spanning the gap. The CDR3 sequence is 15 residues long. Per germline, CDR1 SGHRS and CDR2 YFSETQ. CDR3 DNA sequence: TGCGCCAGCAGCTTGTCGGGGTTCACTAACTATGGCTACACCTTC. Protein product: CASSLSGFTNYGYTF. Full variable domain (rest looked up from reference TRBV5-1 and TRBJ1-2): KAGVTQTPRYLIKTRGQQVTLSCSPISGHRSVSWYQQTPGQGLQFLFEYFSETQRNKGNFPGRFSGRQFSNSRSEMNVSTLELGDSALYLCASSLSGFTNYGYTFGSGTRLTVV.

The genes are TRBV21-1 and TRBJ2-7; no DNA check was done on the table's D call, TRBD1. TRBV21-1 is labeled a pseudogene. The CDR3 runs 15 residues. The chain's CDR3 is CASSGRDRGPYEQYF. In nucleotides, the CDR3 is TGTGCCAGCAGCGGAAGGGACAGGGGGCCCTACGAGCAGTACTTC.

The CDR3 sequence is CASSLGGTGSTEAFF. The CDR3 bases are TGTGCCAGCAGCTTAGGAGGGACAGGGAGCACTGAAGCTTTCTTT. The J gene is TRBJ1-1, the V gene TRBV7-2, with 9 positions matching TRBD1. The germline V gene encodes CDR1 SGHTA and CDR2 FQGNSA. The trim removed 1 base at V and 4 bases at J, leaving 4 bases unmatched. This CDR3 has 15 amino acids.

This CDR3 reads CASSHGTSGGMNTGELFF. The CDR3 nucleotides read TGCGCCAGCAGCCACGGGACTAGCGGGGGGATGAACACCGGGGAGCTGTTTTTT. The V call is TRBV4-3, the J call TRBJ2-2; 15 nucleotides align to TRBD2. V shed 3 bases and J 1 base; nucleotides not matched to a gene: 3. Germline CDR1 LGHNA, CDR2 YSLEER. The CDR3 spans 18 residues.

This sequence joins TRBV19 and TRBJ1-4, with 7 bases identical to TRBD1. This CDR3 is built from 14 residues. Trimming took 4 bases from V and 8 from J; bases not matched to a gene: 7. The germline V gene encodes CDR1 LNHDA and CDR2 SQIVND (reference sequence). The CDR3 nucleotides read TGTGCCAGTAGTAGAGGGACAGTAGGGGAAAAACTGTTTTTT. Translated: CASSRGTVGEKLFF.

The V call is TRBV5-6, the J call TRBJ2-5; 7 bases fit TRBD2. CDR1 is SGHDT and CDR2 is YYEEEE in the germline V gene. The CDR3 runs to 13 residues. The J segment lost 5 bases and the V segment lost 4 bases, leaving 5 bases of the junction unmatched. CDR3 residues: CASSPRTRETQYF. In DNA, the CDR3 is TGTGCCAGCAGCCCCCGGACTAGGGAGACCCAGTACTTC.

This clone has only one observation. The chain employs TRBV11-1 and TRBJ1-5; D is unresolved. CDR1 and CDR2 (germline): SGHAT, FQDESV (reference sequence). The CDR3 contains 17 residues. Trimming removed 2 bases at V and 5 bases at J, with 19 bases between. The CDR3 loop is CASSLIPLARRDQPQHF. The CDR3 DNA follows: TGTGCCAGCAGCTTAATTCCGCTGGCTCGGCGGGATCAGCCCCAGCATTTT.

This chain joins TRBV29-1 and TRBJ1-6; 8 bases agree with TRBD1. J gave up 6 bases and V 6 bases, and 4 bases lay outside the gene matches. The CDR3 loop spans 13 amino acids. Germline-derived CDR1 and CDR2 are SQVTM and ANQGSEA. The CDR3 DNA follows: TGCAGCGTGAGAGACAGGGGTAATTCACCCCTCCACTTT. This gives the protein CSVRDRGNSPLHF.

CDR3 loop: CASTSGTGKVGYTF. The CDR3 nucleotides are TGTGCCAGCACTTCCGGGACAGGAAAAGTTGGCTACACCTTC. The V and J genes are TRBV27 and TRBJ1-2; 8 nucleotides match TRBD1. CDR1 is MNHEY and CDR2 is SMNVEV in the germline V gene (reference sequence). The CDR3 consists of 14 residues. V was pared by 7 bases and J by 7 bases, with 11 bases of the junction left unmatched.

This rearrangement joins TRBV4-1 to TRBJ2-2; TRBD2 matches 10 bases. Germline V gives CDR1 MGHRA, CDR2 YSYEKL. The length of the CDR3 is 14 residues. V gave up 4 bases and J gave up 6 bases; unmatched junction bases: 2. The CDR3 nucleotides read TGCGCCAGCAGCCGAGCGGGGGGGTCCGGGGAGCTGTTTTTT. Amino acids: CASSRAGGSGELFF.

The V call is TRBV6-6, the J call TRBJ2-2; 9 bases are a match to TRBD1. CDR1 and CDR2 from the germline V gene are MNHNY and SVGAGI (reference sequence). The CDR3 consists of 15 residues. V dropped 7 bases and J dropped 7; count of bases not matched to a gene: 10. CDR3 loop: CASILTGGAGGELFF. The CDR3 DNA sequence: TGTGCCAGCATTCTAACAGGGGGCGCAGGCGGGGAGCTGTTTTTT.

The chain couples TRBV21-1 to TRBJ1-1; the table's D call, TRBD1, has no DNA check behind it. TRBV21-1 is labeled a pseudogene. The CDR3 is 15 residues long. Here the CDR3 DNA reads TGTGCCAGCAGCACTCGGGACAGCGAAAACACTGAAGCTTTCTTT. Its protein is CASSTRDSENTEAFF.